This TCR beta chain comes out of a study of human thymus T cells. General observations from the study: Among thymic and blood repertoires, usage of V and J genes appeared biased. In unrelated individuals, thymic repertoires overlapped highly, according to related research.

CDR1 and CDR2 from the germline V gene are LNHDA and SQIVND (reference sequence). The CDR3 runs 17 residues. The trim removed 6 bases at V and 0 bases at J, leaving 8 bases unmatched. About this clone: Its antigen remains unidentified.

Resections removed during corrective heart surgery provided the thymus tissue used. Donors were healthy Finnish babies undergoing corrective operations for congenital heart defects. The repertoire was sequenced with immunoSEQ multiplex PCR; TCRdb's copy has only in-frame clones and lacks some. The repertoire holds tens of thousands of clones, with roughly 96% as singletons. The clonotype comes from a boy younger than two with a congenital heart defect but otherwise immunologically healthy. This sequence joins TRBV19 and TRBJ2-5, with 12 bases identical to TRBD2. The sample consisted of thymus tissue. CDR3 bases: TGTGCCAGTAGAGGGGCTAGCGGGGGGGCGGACCAAGAGACCCAGTACTTC. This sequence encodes CASRGASGGADQETQYF.